The 12 T cell receptor beta chains presented below share a single source sample, sequenced in a study of T cells in Graves' hyperthyroidism and ophthalmopathy. It was RNA transcripts that yielded the amplified TCR beta CDR3 regions. The HTBI primer set served for first-round RT-PCR of the TCR CDR3. In TCRdb, the multiplex PCR reads were re-called with MiXCR into one record per CDR3 protein. The repertoire holds about 290,000 distinct CDR3 sequences, with less than 15% as singletons. The source material was blood. The receptors originated from a woman aged 25 to 39 with Graves' hyperthyroidism that later progressed to Graves' ophthalmopathy.

This clonotype was seen ten or more times. The chain carries TRBV20-1 and TRBJ2-7; D may be TRBD2 (5 bases). The V gene lost 1 base and the J gene lost 1 base, with 11 bases spanning the gap. Germline-derived CDR1 and CDR2 are DFQATT and SNEGSKA (reference sequence). The CDR3 has 14 amino acids. DNA of the CDR3: TGCAGTGCTAGAGGTCTAGCCAATTCCTACGAGCAGTACTTC. The encoded protein is CSARGLANSYEQYF.

This clonotype has only a few counts. The chain recombines TRBV6-2 or TRBV6-3 with TRBJ1-2; unclear D gene. The CDR3 consists of 15 residues. Deletions cut 0 bases from V and 4 bases from J, with 12 bases between. CDR1 is MNHEY and CDR2 is SVGEGT in the germline V gene. The CDR3 is CASSYSENSIYGYTF. DNA for the CDR3: TGTGCCAGCAGTTACTCTGAGAACAGCATCTATGGCTACACCTTC.

This chain joins TRBV2 and TRBJ1-5, with TRBD1 matching 7 bases. This CDR3 contains 12 residues. The trim removed 7 bases at V and 7 bases at J, leaving 4 bases unmatched. CDR1 and CDR2 (germline): SNHLY, FYNNEI. This CDR3 is CASTGGEQPQHF. The CDR3 region has the DNA TGTGCCAGCACAGGGGGGGAACAGCCCCAGCATTTT.

This clonotype came up many times. V and J are TRBV4-1 and TRBJ2-1; 14 bases line up with TRBD2. With V trimmed by 4 bases and J by 7 bases, 12 bases remained unmatched. This CDR3 is built from 18 residues. Germline CDR1 reads MGHRA; CDR2 reads YSYEKL. CDR3 DNA sequence: TGCGCCAGCAGCCGGTCAGGGGGAGGGACTAGCGGGAGTAATGAGCAGTTCTTC. It codes for CASSRSGGGTSGSNEQFF.

At least ten counts were recorded for this clonotype. The V call is TRBV7-8, the J call TRBJ2-5, with 7 positions matching TRBD2. Trimming at V came to 5 bases and at J to 2 bases, leaving 5 bases not matched to a gene. Germline values: CDR1 SGHVS, CDR2 FQNEAQ. CDR3 length: 14 amino acids. This CDR3 is CASSRSGVQETQYF. Written as DNA, the CDR3 is TGTGCCAGCAGCCGGAGCGGGGTTCAAGAGACCCAGTACTTC.

This clonotype was counted ten times or more. The chain has TRBV4-1 and TRBJ2-7; 8 bases line up with TRBD2. From germline, CDR1 is MGHRA and CDR2 YSYEKL. The CDR3 totals 15 residues. V lost 0 bases and J lost 6; bases outside the gene matches: 7. The CDR3 DNA is TGCGCCAGCAGCCAAGAGGTCGGGAGGGCCGCCGAGCAGTACTTC. Protein sequence: CASSQEVGRAAEQYF.

This clonotype was detected ten times or more. This chain connects TRBV27 to TRBJ1-2; 9 bases are a match to TRBD1. The CDR3 consists of 14 residues. V lost 3 bases and J lost 4; bases outside the gene matches: 3. Germline CDR1 reads MNHEY; CDR2 reads SMNVEV (reference sequence). This chain's CDR3 is CASSFTGGGYGYTF. Written as DNA, the CDR3 is TGTGCCAGCAGTTTTACAGGGGGCGGCTATGGCTACACCTTC.

This clonotype came up many times. CDR3 in amino acids: CSAPSVFGYNEQFF. Written as DNA, the CDR3 is TGCAGTGCGCCGTCTGTATTCGGATACAATGAGCAGTTCTTC. The gene calls are TRBV20-1 and TRBJ2-1; D call uncertain. V was cut by 6 bases and J by 4 bases, with 16 bases left in between. Germline-derived CDR1 and CDR2 are DFQATT and SNEGSKA (reference sequence). The length of the CDR3 is 14 residues.

This clonotype has a count of ten or more. The chain links TRBV27 to TRBJ1-2; 8 bases fit TRBD1. The CDR3 runs to 14 residues. V gave up 3 bases and J gave up 7 bases; unmatched junction bases: 7. CDR1 MNHEY and CDR2 SMNVEV come from the germline V gene (reference sequence). The CDR3 loop is CASSLTGVSSGYTF. CDR3 in DNA: TGTGCCAGCAGTTTGACAGGGGTATCGAGTGGCTACACCTTC.

On this clonotype: A read error may explain this, as a much larger clone is one base away. The gene calls are TRBV7-9 and TRBJ2-7; TRBD1 is a possible D gene (5 bases). Trimming shortened V by 5 bases and J by 2 bases, and 10 bases separated the two germline ends. Germline V gene lookup returns CDR1 SEHNR and CDR2 FQNEAQ (reference sequence). The CDR3 has 13 amino acids. CDR3: CASSQDTTYEQYF. DNA for the CDR3: TGTGCCAGCAGCCAGGACACGACCTACGAGCAGTACTTC.

Ten or more counts support this clonotype. The V call is TRBV12-3 or TRBV12-4, the J call TRBJ2-5; maybe TRBD1 (6 bases). With 3 bases removed from V and 4 bases from J, the gap between germline ends came to 12 bases. The CDR3 consists of 14 residues. Here the CDR3 reads CASSFAGTRETQYF. CDR3 in DNA: TGTGCCAGCAGTTTCGCAGGGACACGAGAGACCCAGTACTTC.

The chain joins TRBV7-9 to TRBJ2-7; D may be TRBD1 or TRBD2 (5 bases each). Germline CDR1 reads SEHNR; CDR2 reads FQNEAQ (reference sequence). V gave up 5 bases and J gave up 0 bases, with 17 bases separating them. The CDR3 totals 16 residues. CDR3 coding DNA: TGTGCCAGCAGCCCGCCCGAGGGGCTGAGCTCCTACGAGCAGTACTTC. Protein: CASSPPEGLSSYEQYF.